The clone carrying this T cell receptor (beta chain) was counted a few times. Its antigen is unidentified. It was version v3.0 of the immunoSEQ assay that was run at survey level. A per-sample goal of roughly 35,000-55,000 T-cell genomes was targeted by sequencing. Generated by immunoSEQ multiplex PCR, the TCRdb table keeps only in-frame clones and is missing some. Among about 25,000 clones listed, 82% were seen once. This record belongs to a study of long-term antiretroviral therapy in people with HIV. Every participant with HIV received treatment in the United States. This CDR3 comprises 16 residues. Germline-derived CDR1 and CDR2 are KGHSH and LQKENI. Trimming pared 3 bases from V and 1 base from J, leaving 13 bases between. General study results and limits: Participants lacked recorded data on ART adherence, viral resistance or therapy changes. In samples taken after ART, diversity increased but remained below transplant donor control levels.

The V gene is TRBV18, the J gene TRBJ2-4; the D gene is possibly TRBD2 (5 bases). This receptor was taken from a man aged 45-65 years with HIV. Source: unsorted PBMCs, taken 2.9 years after starting antiretroviral therapy. The CDR3 loop is CASSPGVAGAKNIQYF. The CDR3 nucleotides are TGTGCCAGCTCACCGGGAGTAGCCGGCGCCAAAAACATTCAGTACTTC.